The 30 T cell receptor beta chains below come from one sample, sequenced in a study of vaccination effects on CD4 cells after COVID-19. The data were produced by immunoSEQ multiplex PCR, yet TCRdb's version contains in-frame clones alone and is incomplete. Here the sample spans tens of thousands of clones, around 76% being singletons. Their specific antigens are unknown. Sequencing in the ViraFEST assay came after antigen-specific CD4+ T cells had been expanded with viral peptide pools, which were used to stimulate PBMC. Following culture for ten to eleven days, CD4+ T cells were isolated. Prior SARS-CoV-2 infection was absent in the vaccine recipients, as shown by negative nucleocapsid antibodies. This material consisted of CD4+ T cells from PBMCs cultured with HCoV-NL63 spike peptides, taken before COVID-19 vaccination. All receptors derive from a human donor who received a COVID-19 vaccine.

This clone was seen a handful of times. The genes are TRBV10-1 and TRBJ1-2; 7 bases fit TRBD1. CDR1 WNHNN and CDR2 SYGVQD come from the germline V gene (reference sequence). Trimming removed 8 bases from V and 8 bases from J; junction bases left unmatched: 14. The CDR3 loop spans 14 amino acids. In DNA, the CDR3 is TGCGCCAGCTTGTGGTGCCAGGGGGTTAGGGGCTACACCTTC. Its protein product is CASLWCQGVRGYTF.

A word on this clone: The junction and the germline gene differ at one end; a read error may be behind it. The chain links TRBV7-4 to TRBJ2-5; D unresolved. Per germline, CDR1 SGHVT and CDR2 SQSDAQ. The CDR3 consists of 11 residues. The CDR3 DNA reads TGTGCCAGCAGCAGAATAGTGGTGGGTAACTTC. Encoded protein: CASSRIVVGNF.

V usage is TRBV14 and J usage is TRBJ1-4, with no clear D. V lost 5 bases and J 5 bases, leaving 9 bases between the germline ends. CDR3 length: 13 amino acids. Germline V gene lookup returns CDR1 SGHDN and CDR2 FVKESK. This chain's CDR3 is CASSKPNNEKLFF. CDR3 nucleotides: TGTGCCAGCAGCAAACCCAACAATGAAAAACTGTTTTTT.

The V gene is TRBV5-1, the J gene TRBJ2-1, with D perhaps assigned TRBD1 or TRBD2 (6 bases each). Germline lookup yields CDR1 SGHRS and CDR2 YFSETQ. This CDR3 contains 15 residues. Trimming removed 0 bases at V and 6 bases at J, with 13 bases between. This CDR3 is CASSLEGGWRNEQFF. The DNA of the CDR3 is TGCGCCAGCAGCTTGGAGGGGGGTTGGCGCAATGAGCAGTTCTTC.

The genes are TRBV7-9 and TRBJ1-2; D gene ambiguous. Germline V gene sequence: CDR1 SEHNR, CDR2 FQNEAQ (reference sequence). This CDR3 has 13 amino acids. V dropped 4 bases and J dropped 4 bases, with 10 bases sitting between them. The CDR3 sequence: CASSSEVGYGYTF. Written as DNA, the CDR3 is TGTGCCAGCAGCTCTGAGGTGGGCTATGGCTACACCTTC.

CDR3 amino acids: CASSSRDTLNYGYTF. In DNA form, the CDR3 reads TGTGCCAGCAGCTCACGGGACACCTTAAACTATGGCTACACCTTC. V is TRBV7-9 and J is TRBJ1-2, with D perhaps matching TRBD1 (6 bases). This CDR3 contains 15 residues. V lost 4 bases, J lost 2 bases, and 14 bases lay in between. CDR1 is SEHNR, CDR2 FQNEAQ, per germline (reference sequence).

The chain couples TRBV6-1 to TRBJ2-5; D is possibly TRBD1 or TRBD2 (6 bases each). The CDR3 extends over 14 amino acids. V was cut by 6 bases and J by 4 bases, with 15 bases left in between. Germline V lookup: CDR1 MNHNS, CDR2 SASEGT. CDR3 nucleotide sequence: TGTGCCAGCAGCGACGGGGGCGGTGGAGAGACCCAGTACTTC. Amino acids: CASSDGGGGETQYF.

This sequence joins TRBV5-6 and TRBJ2-2; the D is unclear. Germline lookup yields CDR1 SGHDT and CDR2 YYEEEE. This CDR3 is 11 amino acids long. Trimming removed 3 bases at V and 9 bases at J, with 6 bases between. CDR3 DNA sequence: TGTGCCAGCAGCTCCTACCGGGAGCTGTTTTTT. It is translated as CASSSYRELFF.

V and J are TRBV6-4 and TRBJ2-7; TRBD2 matches at 11 bases. Germline assignment: CDR1 MRHNA and CDR2 SNTAGT. V trimming: 10 bases; J trimming: 3 bases; junction bases outside the gene matches: 20. CDR3 size: 18 residues. The DNA of the CDR3 is TGTGCCACCACTCAGAATCCTATAGCGGGGGGGCAAGGCTACGAGCAGTACGTC. It codes for CATTQNPIAGGQGYEQYV.

This chain uses TRBV3-1 (or the pseudogene TRBV3-2) with TRBJ1-2; D gene unclear. This CDR3 is 13 amino acids long. The V and J ends lost 3 bases and 8 bases respectively, with 13 bases between them. CDR1 is LGHDT, CDR2 YNNKEL, per germline (reference sequence). The CDR3 region has the DNA TGTGCCAGCAGCCACCTACTACGTTGGGGCTACACCTTC. The encoded protein is CASSHLLRWGYTF.

The chain joins TRBV12-3 or TRBV12-4 to TRBJ2-3, with D maybe TRBD2 (6 bases). This CDR3 has 13 amino acids. Deletions cut 8 bases from V and 1 base from J, with 10 bases between. The CDR3: CASQGGGTDTQYF. The CDR3 nucleotides are TGTGCCAGCCAAGGAGGGGGCACAGATACGCAGTATTTT.

CDR3 amino acids: CASSPGAPDNYGYTF. The CDR3 DNA follows: TGTGCCAGCTCACCGGGGGCCCCGGATAACTATGGCTACACCTTC. This chain uses TRBV18 with TRBJ1-2, with a tentative D call TRBD1 (6 bases). The CDR3 extends over 15 amino acids. Germline V gene data show CDR1 as KGHSH and CDR2 as LQKENI. V lost 3 bases and J lost 1, with 12 bases in between.

There are a few counts of this clone. This chain connects TRBV19 to TRBJ1-5; no clear D gene. CDR3 size: 15 residues. With 3 bases removed from V and 3 bases from J, the gap between germline ends came to 12 bases. Germline V lookup: CDR1 LNHDA, CDR2 SQIVND (reference sequence). The CDR3 DNA sequence: TGTGCCAGTAGTATGACCTCCGGGTCCAATCAGCCCCAGCATTTT. Translation: CASSMTSGSNQPQHF.

The CDR3 DNA is TGCGCCAGCAGGGCGGGGAGCACAGATACGCAGTATTTT. Its protein is CASRAGSTDTQYF. This sequence joins TRBV10-1 and TRBJ2-3; weak D call: TRBD2 (6 bases). V was cut by 6 bases and J by 0 bases, with 7 bases left in between. Germline CDR1 is WNHNN and CDR2 is SYGVQD (reference sequence). The CDR3 runs to 13 residues.

This chain joins TRBV20-1 and TRBJ1-4; perhaps TRBD1 as D (5 bases). V was shortened by 5 bases and J by 10 bases, with 11 bases between the two germline ends. The germline gives CDR1 DFQATT, CDR2 SNEGSKA (reference sequence). This CDR3 is built from 11 residues. The CDR3 spells CSARRGGKLFF. In DNA form, the CDR3 reads TGCAGTGCTCGCCGGGGGGGAAAACTGTTTTTT.

In nucleotides, the CDR3 is TGTGCCAGTAGTCCAGCGCGGCGGGGTCTCATGAACACTGAAGCTTTCTTT. Its translation is CASSPARRGLMNTEAFF. This rearrangement joins TRBV19 to TRBJ1-1; D gene unclear. V was cut by 5 bases and J by 0 bases, with 19 bases left in between. Germline V gene sequence: CDR1 LNHDA, CDR2 SQIVND (reference sequence). CDR3 length: 17 residues.

This rearrangement joins TRBV24-1 to TRBJ1-3; a possible D gene is TRBD1 (6 bases). Germline values: CDR1 KGHDR, CDR2 SFDVKD. V was cut by 3 bases and J by 0 bases, with 8 bases left in between. This CDR3 has 15 residues. CDR3 coding DNA: TGTGCCACCAGTGATACAGGGAGCTCTGGAAACACCATATATTTT. Protein sequence: CATSDTGSSGNTIYF.

This clone was seen more than once but under ten times. This CDR3 is CSVEDLGSGNTIYF. The CDR3 region has the DNA TGCAGCGTTGAAGATCTGGGTTCGGGAAACACCATATATTTT. The rearrangement joins TRBV29-1 to TRBJ1-3; D gene unclear. The CDR3 contains 14 residues. V dropped 0 bases and J dropped 4 bases, with 10 bases sitting between them. From germline, CDR1 is SQVTM and CDR2 ANQGSEA. Supplemented by reference TRBV29-1 and TRBJ1-3, the full variable domain reads SAVISQKPSRDICQRGTSLTIQCQVDSQVTMMFWYRQQPGQSLTLIATANQGSEATYESGFVIDKFPISRPNLTFSTLTVSNMSPEDSSIYLCSVEDLGSGNTIYFGEGSWLTVV.

The rearrangement uses TRBV7-2 and TRBJ2-2, with 7 positions matching TRBD2. Losses at the gene ends were 5 bases for V and 1 base for J; bases not matched to a gene: 4. Germline V lookup: CDR1 SGHTA, CDR2 FQGNSA. The CDR3 loop spans 15 amino acids. CDR3 loop: CASSAWGGNTGELFF. The CDR3 DNA reads TGTGCCAGCAGCGCGTGGGGGGGGAACACCGGGGAGCTGTTTTTT. Supplemented by reference TRBV7-2 and TRBJ2-2, the full variable domain reads GAGVSQSPSNKVTEKGKDVELRCDPISGHTALYWYRQSLGQGLEFLIYFQGNSAPDKSGLPSDRFSAERTGGSVSTLTIQRTQQEDSAVYLCASSAWGGNTGELFFGEGSRLTVL.

The chain carries TRBV20-1 and TRBJ2-2; D not resolved. The germline V gene has CDR1 DFQATT and CDR2 SNEGSKA (reference sequence). The CDR3 is 11 amino acids. V gave up 1 base and J gave up 6 bases, with 3 bases separating them. CDR3: CSARGPGELFF. In DNA form, the CDR3 reads TGCAGTGCTAGAGGCCCCGGGGAGCTGTTTTTT.

The chain uses TRBV7-2 and TRBJ2-2; weak D call: TRBD1 (5 bases). The V and J ends lost 7 bases and 1 base respectively, with 7 bases between them. Germline-derived CDR1 and CDR2 are SGHTA and FQGNSA. The CDR3 totals 13 residues. The DNA of the CDR3 is TGTGCCAGCACCGACAGGAACACCGGGGAGCTGTTTTTT. This codes for CASTDRNTGELFF. Supplemented by reference TRBV7-2 and TRBJ2-2, the full variable domain reads GAGVSQSPSNKVTEKGKDVELRCDPISGHTALYWYRQSLGQGLEFLIYFQGNSAPDKSGLPSDRFSAERTGGSVSTLTIQRTQQEDSAVYLCASTDRNTGELFFGEGSRLTVL.

V and J are TRBV5-1 and TRBJ2-5; 7 positions match TRBD1. The CDR3 length is 14 residues. Germline V gene sequence: CDR1 SGHRS, CDR2 YFSETQ. The V gene end was trimmed by 3 bases and the J gene end by 2 bases; junction bases not matched to a gene: 4. CDR3 in amino acids: CASSWMGQQETQYF. The CDR3 bases are TGCGCCAGCAGCTGGATGGGACAGCAAGAGACCCAGTACTTC.

This clone showed up just a few times. The gene calls are TRBV30 and TRBJ1-2, with 8 bases that match TRBD1. The CDR3 spans 16 residues. Germline V gives CDR1 GTSNPN, CDR2 SVGIG (reference sequence). V shed 5 bases and J 3 bases; nucleotides not matched to a gene: 14. In DNA, the CDR3 is TGTGCCTGGGCGGCTGGGGGCGGACAGGGTTACTATGGCTACACCTTC. It codes for CAWAAGGGQGYYGYTF.

The chain recombines TRBV7-2 with TRBJ2-6, with D possibly called TRBD1 or TRBD2 (5 bases each). This CDR3 is 16 amino acids long. Germline V gene data show CDR1 as SGHTA and CDR2 as FQGNSA. V was cut by 2 bases and J by 0 bases, with 8 bases left in between. The CDR3: CASSLRGVSGANVLTF. The DNA for the CDR3 is TGTGCCAGCAGCTTAAGAGGGGTCTCTGGGGCCAACGTCCTGACTTTC.

This chain uses TRBV28 with TRBJ2-7; the match to TRBD1 covers 9 bases. The length of the CDR3 is 15 residues. Germline V gives CDR1 MDHEN, CDR2 SYDVKM. The V segment lost 5 bases and the J segment 3 bases; nucleotides outside the gene matches: 8. The CDR3 DNA follows: TGTGCCAGCAGTGGGGGACAGGGTGGCTACTACGAGCAGTACGTC. Protein product: CASSGGQGGYYEQYV.

The chain joins TRBV10-3 to TRBJ2-1; TRBD1 agrees at 7 bases. The CDR3 runs to 14 residues. Germline lookup yields CDR1 ENHRY and CDR2 SYGVKD. V shed 4 bases and J 5 bases; nucleotides not matched to a gene: 5. DNA for the CDR3: TGTGCCATCAGTGCAGGGACAGCTAACAATGAGCAGTTCTTC. It is translated as CAISAGTANNEQFF.

J is TRBJ1-1 and V is TRBV19; perhaps TRBD1 as D (5 bases). From germline, CDR1 is LNHDA and CDR2 SQIVND (reference sequence). V was trimmed by 4 bases and J by 4 bases, leaving 16 bases between them. The CDR3 totals 15 residues. The CDR3 DNA reads TGTGCCAGTAGTAGTTCCTCAGGGCTACGCACTGAAGCTTTCTTT. Its translation is CASSSSSGLRTEAFF.

This rearrangement joins TRBV4-1 to TRBJ1-2; weak D call: TRBD1 (5 bases). The CDR3 runs 15 residues. The V end lost 0 bases, the J end lost 3 bases, and 11 bases lay between the germline ends. Germline CDR1 MGHRA, CDR2 YSYEKL. CDR3 protein: CASSQDNEGYYGYTF. The DNA of the CDR3 is TGCGCCAGCAGCCAAGATAACGAGGGGTACTATGGCTACACCTTC.

The rearrangement uses TRBV18 and TRBJ2-4; the D is unclear. Germline lookup yields CDR1 KGHSH and CDR2 LQKENI. This CDR3 is built from 16 residues. V shed 0 bases and J shed 0 bases, with 9 bases lying between them. The CDR3 loop reads CASSPPSLLAKNIQYF. The CDR3 DNA reads TGTGCCAGCTCACCACCGTCCCTCCTAGCCAAAAACATTCAGTACTTC.

The chain employs TRBV5-1 and TRBJ2-2; 9 bases match TRBD2. J gave up 2 bases and V 0 bases, and 2 bases lay outside the gene matches. There are 16 residues in the CDR3. The V gene's germline CDR1 is SGHRS and CDR2 YFSETQ. The CDR3 sequence is CASSLVAGVNTGELFF. DNA of the CDR3: TGCGCCAGCAGCTTGGTAGCGGGGGTAAACACCGGGGAGCTGTTTTTT.